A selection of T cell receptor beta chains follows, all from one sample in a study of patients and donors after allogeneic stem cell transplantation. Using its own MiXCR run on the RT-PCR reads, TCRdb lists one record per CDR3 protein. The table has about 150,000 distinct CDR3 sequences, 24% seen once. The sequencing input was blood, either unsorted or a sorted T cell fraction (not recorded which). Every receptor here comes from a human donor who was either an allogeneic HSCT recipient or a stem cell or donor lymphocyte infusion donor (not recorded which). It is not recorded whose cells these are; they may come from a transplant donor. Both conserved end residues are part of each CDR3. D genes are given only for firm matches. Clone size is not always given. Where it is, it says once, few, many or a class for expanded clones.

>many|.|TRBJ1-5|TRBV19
CASSLAIEQPQHF
TGTGCCAGTAGTTTGGCCATAGAGCAGCCCCAGCATTTT
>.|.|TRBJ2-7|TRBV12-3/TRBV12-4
CASTEGATYEQYF
TGTGCCAGCACCGAAGGGGCGACCTACGAGCAGTACTTC
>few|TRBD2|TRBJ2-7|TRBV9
CASGRLSGSYEQYF
TGTGCCAGCGGGCGACTGAGCGGGAGTTACGAGCAGTACTTC
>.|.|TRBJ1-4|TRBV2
CASSEQGFQDEKLFF
TGTGCCAGCAGTGAACAGGGTTTTCAGGACGAAAAACTGTTTTTT
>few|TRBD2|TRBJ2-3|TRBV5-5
CASSLPGLGSDTQYF
TGTGCCAGCAGCCTCCCGGGACTAGGCTCGGATACGCAGTATTTT
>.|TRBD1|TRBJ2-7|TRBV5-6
CASTTGDRVYEQYF
TGTGCCAGCACCACCGGGGACAGGGTCTACGAGCAGTACTTC
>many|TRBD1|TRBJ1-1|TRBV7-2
CASSFRQGSYKNTEAFF
TGTGCCAGCAGCTTCCGACAGGGCTCATATAAGAACACTGAAGCTTTCTTT
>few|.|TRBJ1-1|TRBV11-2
CASRRTIEAFF
TGTGCCAGCAGACGGACTATTGAAGCTTTCTTT
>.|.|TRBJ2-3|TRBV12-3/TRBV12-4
CASSPTGHQADTQYF
TGTGCCAGCAGTCCCACGGGACACCAGGCAGATACGCAGTATTTT
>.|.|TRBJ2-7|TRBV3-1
CASSHHSYEQYF
TGTGCCAGCAGCCATCACTCCTACGAGCAGTACTTC
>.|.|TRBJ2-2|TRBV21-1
CASSKALSCPDGELFF
TGTGCCAGCAGCAAAGCGCTTTCATGTCCCGACGGGGAGCTGTTTTTT
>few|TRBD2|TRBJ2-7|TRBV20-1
CSASGGSLREQYF
TGCAGTGCGTCGGGCGGGAGCCTTCGCGAGCAGTACTTC
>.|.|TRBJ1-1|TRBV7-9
CASRAPDSLNTEAFF
TGTGCCAGCAGAGCACCCGACAGCTTGAACACTGAAGCTTTCTTT
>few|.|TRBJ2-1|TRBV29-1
CSVDFRSSSYNEQFF
TGCAGCGTTGATTTTCGCTCAAGCTCCTACAATGAGCAGTTCTTC
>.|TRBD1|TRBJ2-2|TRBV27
CASGRGPGLYPFQANTGELFF
TGTGCCAGCGGAAGGGGGCCGGGTCTCTACCCATTTCAGGCGAACACCGGGGAGCTGTTTTTT
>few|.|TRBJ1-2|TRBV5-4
CASSLPLGGGSNYGYTF
TGTGCCAGCAGCTTGCCCCTGGGGGGGGGCAGTAACTATGGCTACACCTTC
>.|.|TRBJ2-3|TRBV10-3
CAISEQTNRDPRSDTQYF
TGTGCCATCAGTGAGCAGACGAACAGGGACCCCAGATCAGATACGCAGTATTTT
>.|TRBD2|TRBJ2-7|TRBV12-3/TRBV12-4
CASSTTGTRAYEQYF
TGTGCCAGCAGTACGACCGGGACTAGGGCCTACGAGCAGTACTTC
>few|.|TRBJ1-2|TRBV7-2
CASKNSGRNYGYTF
TGTGCCAGCAAAAATTCCGGGAGAAACTATGGCTACACCTTC
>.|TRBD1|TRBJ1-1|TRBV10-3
CAISESGTVTEAFF
TGTGCCATCAGTGAGTCGGGGACAGTGACTGAAGCTTTCTTT
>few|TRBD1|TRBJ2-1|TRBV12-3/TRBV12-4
CASSGDRGYNEQFF
TGTGCCAGCAGTGGGGACAGGGGTTACAATGAGCAGTTCTTC
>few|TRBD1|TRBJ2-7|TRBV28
CASSPDRAHSYEQYF
TGTGCCAGCAGTCCCGACAGGGCCCACTCCTACGAGCAGTACTTC
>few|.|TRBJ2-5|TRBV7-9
CASSLITAQETQYF
TGTGCCAGCAGCTTAATCACAGCCCAAGAGACCCAGTACTTC
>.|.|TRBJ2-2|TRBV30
CASGAGELFF
TGTGCCTCGGGTGCCGGGGAGCTGTTTTTT
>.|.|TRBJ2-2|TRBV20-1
CSARGLRNTGELFF
TGCAGTGCTAGAGGTCTCAGGAACACCGGGGAGCTGTTTTTT
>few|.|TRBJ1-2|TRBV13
CASRIRWNVGYTF
TGTGCCAGCCGCATCCGGTGGAACGTTGGCTACACCTTC
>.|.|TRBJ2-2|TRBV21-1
CASSKQERGAHHTGELFF
TGTGCCAGCAGCAAACAGGAGCGGGGGGCCCACCACACCGGGGAGCTGTTTTTT
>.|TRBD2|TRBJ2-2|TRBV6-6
CASKLGPGGYTGELFF
TGTGCCAGCAAATTAGGTCCGGGGGGATACACCGGGGAGCTGTTTTTT
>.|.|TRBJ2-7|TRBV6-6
CASAREISYEQYF
TGTGCCAGCGCCCGGGAAATCTCCTACGAGCAGTACTTC
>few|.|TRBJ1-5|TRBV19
CASSKPGPNQPQHF
TGTGCCAGTAGTAAACCGGGTCCCAATCAGCCCCAGCATTTT
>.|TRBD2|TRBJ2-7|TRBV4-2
CASSPRFGLAAYEQYF
TGTGCCAGCAGCCCCCGTTTTGGACTAGCGGCTTACGAGCAGTACTTC
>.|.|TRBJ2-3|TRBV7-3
CASSTTGTSADTQYF
TGTGCCAGCAGCACGACGGGAACCTCGGCAGATACGCAGTATTTT
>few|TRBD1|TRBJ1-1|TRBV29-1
CSCGVGGQGITWDTEAFF
TGCAGCTGTGGGGTGGGAGGACAGGGGATAACGTGGGACACTGAAGCTTTCTTT
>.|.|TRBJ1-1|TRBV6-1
CASSGRTEAFF
TGTGCCAGCAGTGGGAGAACTGAAGCTTTCTTT
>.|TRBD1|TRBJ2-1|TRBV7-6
CASSLGAGGATYNEQFF
TGTGCCAGCAGCTTAGGGGCAGGGGGTGCTACCTACAATGAGCAGTTCTTC
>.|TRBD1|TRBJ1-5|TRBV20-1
CSATDRDGSNQPQHF
TGCAGTGCTACAGACAGGGATGGGAGCAATCAGCCCCAGCATTTT
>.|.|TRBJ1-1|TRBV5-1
CASSLVGTTDEAFF
TGCGCCAGCAGCTTGGTGGGGACAACTGATGAAGCTTTCTTT
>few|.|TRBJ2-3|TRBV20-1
CSARDEGRDTQYF
TGCAGTGCTAGAGATGAGGGCAGGGATACGCAGTATTTT
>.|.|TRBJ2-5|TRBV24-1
CATSDHGAGQETQYF
TGTGCCACCAGTGACCACGGGGCAGGGCAAGAGACCCAGTACTTC
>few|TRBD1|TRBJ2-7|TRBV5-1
CASSLKDRGTYEQYF
TGCGCCAGCAGCTTAAAGGACAGGGGCACCTACGAGCAGTACTTC
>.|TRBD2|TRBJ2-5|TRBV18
CASSPQAGVQETQYF
TGTGCCAGCTCACCACAGGCGGGGGTACAAGAGACCCAGTACTTC
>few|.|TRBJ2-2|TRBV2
CASSELETGELFF
TGTGCCAGCAGTGAACTAGAAACCGGGGAGCTGTTTTTT
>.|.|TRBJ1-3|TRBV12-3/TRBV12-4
CASSLFPSGNTIYF
TGTGCCAGCAGTTTATTTCCCTCTGGAAACACCATATATTTT
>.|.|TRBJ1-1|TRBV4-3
CASSQLVNTEAFF
TGCGCCAGCAGCCAATTAGTGAACACTGAAGCTTTCTTT
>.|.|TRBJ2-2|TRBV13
CASSLLKWVAGKDTGELFF
TGTGCCAGCAGCTTATTGAAATGGGTTGCGGGCAAGGACACCGGGGAGCTGTTTTTT
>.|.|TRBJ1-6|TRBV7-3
CASSLNPGVNSPLHF
TGTGCCAGCAGCTTAAATCCAGGGGTCAATTCACCCCTCCACTTT
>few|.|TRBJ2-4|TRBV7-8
CASSYSAKNIQYF
TGTGCCAGCAGCTATTCAGCCAAAAACATTCAGTACTTC
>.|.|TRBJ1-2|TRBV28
CASDWGYGSGYGYTF
TGTGCCAGCGACTGGGGGTATGGGTCGGGCTATGGCTACACCTTC
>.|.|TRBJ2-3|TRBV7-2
CASSLGTVSTDTQYF
TGTGCCAGCAGCTTAGGGACAGTTAGCACAGATACGCAGTATTTT
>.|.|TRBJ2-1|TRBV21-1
CASSKQRRSYNEQFF
TGTGCCAGCAGCAAGCAAAGGCGCTCCTACAATGAGCAGTTCTTC